A single sample is the source of the 15 T cell receptor beta chains below, sequenced in a study of blood T cells in healthy people across ages. A J-beta primer mix and a sample-barcoded 5' primer were used in a second PCR of roughly 7 to 12 cycles. TCRdb passed the 5' RACE reads through MiXCR, listing each CDR3 protein once. Of 600,000 or so distinct CDR3 sequences detected, around half appear once; the ten largest clones hold just under 25%. The sequencing sample was made of blood. The receptors come from a man older than 75 in good health.

V is TRBV7-3 and J is TRBJ2-3; D remains ambiguous. CDR1 and CDR2 (germline): SGHTA, FQGTGA. The V end was cut by 5 bases, the J end by 5 bases, with 17 bases between. This CDR3 region has 15 residues. CDR3 in DNA: TGTGCCAGCAGCCCCGTCCGGGCCCGACAAGATACGCAGTATTTT. Translation: CASSPVRARQDTQYF.

The gene calls are TRBV28 and TRBJ2-1; a weak D match, TRBD1 (5 bases). Looked up from germline, CDR1 is MDHEN and CDR2 is SYDVKM. This CDR3 contains 18 residues. V lost 5 bases, J lost 3 bases, and 23 bases lay in between. CDR3 region: CASSPPRQGIKNYNEQFF. CDR3 sequence (DNA): TGTGCCAGCAGTCCCCCGAGGCAGGGCATAAAGAACTACAATGAGCAGTTCTTC.

The chain recombines TRBV12-3 or TRBV12-4 with TRBJ2-5; TRBD1 matches at 7 bases. V shed 4 bases, J shed 7 bases, and the junction held 12 bases outside the gene matches. The CDR3 extends over 15 amino acids. CDR3 bases: TGTGCCAGCAGTTCGAGTTATAGCCCAGGGGGGACCCAGTACTTC. Its translation is CASSSSYSPGGTQYF.

V gene TRBV30 combines with J gene TRBJ2-3; D tentatively reads TRBD1 or TRBD2 (6 bases each). V lost 6 bases to trimming and J lost 3 bases, with 16 bases between them. CDR1 and CDR2 from the germline V gene are GTSNPN and SVGIG (reference sequence). The CDR3 consists of 14 residues. The CDR3, as DNA: TGTGCCTGTATGCTAGGGGGGCGTACAGATACGCAGTATTTT. This gives the protein CACMLGGRTDTQYF. The whole variable domain, remainder taken from reference TRBV30 and TRBJ2-3, is SQTIHQWPATLVQPVGSPLSLECTVEGTSNPNLYWYRQAAGRGLQLLFYSVGIGQISSEVPQNLSASRPQDRQFILSSKKLLLSDSGFYLCACMLGGRTDTQYFGPGTRLTVL.

This clonotype was found a few times. The genes are TRBV20-1 and TRBJ2-7; 8 bases line up with TRBD2. Germline-derived CDR1 and CDR2 are DFQATT and SNEGSKA (reference sequence). Losses at the gene ends were 0 bases for V and 2 bases for J; bases not matched to a gene: 6. The CDR3 totals 15 residues. As DNA, the CDR3 is TGCAGTGCTAGAGACACGGGACTAGGGGCCTACGAGCAGTACTTC. Encoded protein: CSARDTGLGAYEQYF.

This chain uses TRBV7-2 with TRBJ2-5; D assignment may be TRBD1 or TRBD2 (5 bases each). Trimming removed 6 bases at V and 1 base at J, with 12 bases between. This CDR3 is 14 amino acids long. CDR1 and CDR2 (germline): SGHTA, FQGNSA. CDR3: CASRPGTTQETQYF. DNA for the CDR3: TGTGCCAGCAGGCCCGGGACCACCCAAGAGACCCAGTACTTC.

This clonotype was picked up many times. The rearrangement joins TRBV29-1 to TRBJ2-7; unclear D gene. V was shortened by 4 bases and J by 1 base, with 11 bases between the two germline ends. The CDR3 is 13 amino acids. Germline V CDR1 and CDR2: SQVTM, ANQGSEA. Here the CDR3 DNA reads TGCAGCGTTGGTTGGCCTCCTTCCTACGAGCAGTACTTC. This encodes CSVGWPPSYEQYF.

This clonotype was recorded a few times. This chain links TRBV4-1 with TRBJ2-7; D gene unclear. This CDR3 has 13 residues. Trimming pared 4 bases from V and 5 bases from J, leaving 12 bases between. CDR1 MGHRA and CDR2 YSYEKL come from the germline V gene. The CDR3 nucleotides read TGCGCCAGCAGCCGCGGCCCCCGGGACGAGCAGTACTTC. As protein: CASSRGPRDEQYF.

The chain combines TRBV7-2 with TRBJ1-5, with D possibly matching TRBD1 (5 bases). This CDR3 contains 14 residues. In germline, CDR1 is SGHTA, CDR2 FQGNSA. The ends were cut back, 2 bases at V and 5 bases at J, with 10 bases in the middle. The CDR3 reads CASSLSRDYQPQHF. DNA of the CDR3: TGTGCCAGCAGCTTAAGCAGGGATTATCAGCCCCAGCATTTT.

This clonotype appeared a few times. The rearrangement uses TRBV20-1 and TRBJ1-1; 7 bases align to TRBD1. There are 14 residues in the CDR3. CDR1 DFQATT and CDR2 SNEGSKA come from the germline V gene (reference sequence). With 1 base clipped from V and 0 bases from J, the junction kept 2 bases outside the gene matches. DNA of the CDR3: TGCAGTGCTAGAGCCGGGACAGTGAACACTGAAGCTTTCTTT. It is translated as CSARAGTVNTEAFF.

This clonotype has just a few counts. The rearrangement links TRBV5-1 to TRBJ2-5; 8 nucleotides agree with TRBD1. Germline lookup yields CDR1 SGHRS and CDR2 YFSETQ. This CDR3 contains 16 residues. After removal of 3 bases from V and 2 bases from J, the junction contained 9 bases not matched to a gene. The DNA of the CDR3 is TGCGCCAGCAGCTCGTTGACAGGGGTTGTTCAAGAGACCCAGTACTTC. This gives the protein CASSSLTGVVQETQYF. The full variable domain, rest sourced from reference TRBV5-1 and TRBJ2-5, is KAGVTQTPRYLIKTRGQQVTLSCSPISGHRSVSWYQQTPGQGLQFLFEYFSETQRNKGNFPGRFSGRQFSNSRSEMNVSTLELGDSALYLCASSSLTGVVQETQYFGPGTRLLVL.

This clonotype was picked up many times. The junction departs from germline at one end; a sequencing error may be responsible. The rearrangement uses TRBV5-1 and TRBJ2-3, with D uncertain. Germline CDR1 is SGHRS and CDR2 is YFSETQ. This CDR3 region has 13 residues. The CDR3 region is CASSPAGTDTQYF. The CDR3 DNA sequence: TGTGCCAGCAGCCCCGCGGGCACAGATACGCAGTATTTT.

The rearrangement links TRBV20-1 to TRBJ2-1; TRBD1 or TRBD2 may be the D gene (7 bases each). The V gene's germline CDR1 is DFQATT and CDR2 SNEGSKA (reference sequence). The CDR3 covers 16 residues. Trimming removed 1 base at V and 5 bases at J, with 18 bases between. CDR3 amino acids: CSARAPEAGGDNEQFF. In nucleotides, the CDR3 is TGCAGTGCTAGAGCCCCAGAGGCAGGGGGGGACAATGAGCAGTTCTTC.

This clonotype was seen more than once but under ten times. The rearrangement links TRBV27 to TRBJ1-5, with D uncertain. CDR3 size: 15 residues. Trimming took off 5 bases at V and 2 bases at J, with 13 bases between the two ends. Per germline, CDR1 MNHEY and CDR2 SMNVEV (reference sequence). The CDR3, as DNA: TGTGCCAGCAGTCCCCCCGGGTCGGGCAATCAGCCCCAGCATTTT. It encodes CASSPPGSGNQPQHF.

The rearrangement uses TRBV4-1 and TRBJ2-5; 7 bases align to TRBD2. The CDR3 extends over 13 amino acids. J was trimmed by 5 bases and V by 4 bases; bases with no gene match: 4. Germline assignment: CDR1 MGHRA and CDR2 YSYEKL. The CDR3 coding sequence is TGCGCCAGCAGCCTGGGAGGGTTGGAGACCCAGTACTTC. It codes for CASSLGGLETQYF.